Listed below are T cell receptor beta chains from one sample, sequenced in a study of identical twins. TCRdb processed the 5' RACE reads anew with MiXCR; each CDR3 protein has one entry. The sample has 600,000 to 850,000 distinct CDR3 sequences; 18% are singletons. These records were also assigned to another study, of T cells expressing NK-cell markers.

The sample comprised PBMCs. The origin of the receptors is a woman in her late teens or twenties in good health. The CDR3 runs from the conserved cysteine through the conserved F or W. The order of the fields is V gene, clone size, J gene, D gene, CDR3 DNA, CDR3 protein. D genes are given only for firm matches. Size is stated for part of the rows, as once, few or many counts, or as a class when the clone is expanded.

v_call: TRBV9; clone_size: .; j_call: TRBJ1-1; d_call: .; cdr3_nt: TGTGCCAGCAGCCGGGACGTACTCATGAACACTGAAGCTTTCTTT; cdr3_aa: CASSRDVLMNTEAFF
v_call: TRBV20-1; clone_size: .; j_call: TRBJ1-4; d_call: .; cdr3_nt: TGCAGTGCTAGGGAGGACGGTGGGAATGAAAAACTGTTTTTT; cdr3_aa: CSAREDGGNEKLFF
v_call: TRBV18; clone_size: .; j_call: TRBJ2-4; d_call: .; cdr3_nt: TGTGCCAGCTCACCACAGGGGAAAAACATTCAGTACTTC; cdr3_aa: CASSPQGKNIQYF
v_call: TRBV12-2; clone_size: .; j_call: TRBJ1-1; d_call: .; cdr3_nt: TGTGCAAGTCGCGAGCGAGGGGGTGAGAGGTACACTGAAGCTTTCTTT; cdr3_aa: CASRERGGERYTEAFF
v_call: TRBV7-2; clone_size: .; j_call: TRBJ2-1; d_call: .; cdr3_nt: TGTGCCAGCAGCCCGACTAGAAGTGAGCAGTTCTTC; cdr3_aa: CASSPTRSEQFF
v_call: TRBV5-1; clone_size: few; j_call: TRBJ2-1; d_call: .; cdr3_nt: TGCGCCAGCAGCTCCCCGGGACTCTACAATGAGCAGTTCTTC; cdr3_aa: CASSSPGLYNEQFF
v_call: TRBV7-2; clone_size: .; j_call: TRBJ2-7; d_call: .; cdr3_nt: TGTGCCAGCAGAACACGCGAAACCTACGAGCAGTACTTC; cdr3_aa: CASRTRETYEQYF
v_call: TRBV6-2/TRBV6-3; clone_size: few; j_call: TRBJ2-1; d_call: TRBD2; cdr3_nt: TGTGCCAGCAGTCCCCGCCTAGCGGGGATCAATGAGCAGTTCTTC; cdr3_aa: CASSPRLAGINEQFF
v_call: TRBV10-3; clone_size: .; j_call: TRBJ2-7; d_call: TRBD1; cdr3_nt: TGTGCCATCAGTGGCTCTCAGGACAGGATCTCCTACGAGCAGTACTTC; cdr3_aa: CAISGSQDRISYEQYF
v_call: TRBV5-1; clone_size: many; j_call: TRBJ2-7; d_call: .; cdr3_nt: TGCGCCAGCAGCTTGCCCGCCTACGAGCAGTACTTC; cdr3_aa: CASSLPAYEQYF
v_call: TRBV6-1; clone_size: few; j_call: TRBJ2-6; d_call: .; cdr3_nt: TGTGCCGCCACTCGGAGGGTAGGGGCCAACGTCCTGACTTTC; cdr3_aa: CAATRRVGANVLTF
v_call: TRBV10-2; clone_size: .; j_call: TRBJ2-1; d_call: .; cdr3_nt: TGCGCCAGCTCAAGACTCGGACTGGGCAATGAGCAGTTCTTC; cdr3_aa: CASSRLGLGNEQFF
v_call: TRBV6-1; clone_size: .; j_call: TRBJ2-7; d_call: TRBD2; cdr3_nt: TGTGCCAGCAACCCCCTTCACGTGAGCGGGGCTGATGACTCCTACGAGCAGTACTTC; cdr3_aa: CASNPLHVSGADDSYEQYF
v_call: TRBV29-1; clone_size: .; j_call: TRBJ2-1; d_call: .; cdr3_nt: TGCAGCGGTTCACAGGGATCCTACAATGAGCAGTTCTTC; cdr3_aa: CSGSQGSYNEQFF
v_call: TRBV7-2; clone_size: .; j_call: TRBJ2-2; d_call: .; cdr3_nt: TGTGCCAGCACCACGGACCCAGGCACCGGGGAGCTGTTTTTT; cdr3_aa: CASTTDPGTGELFF
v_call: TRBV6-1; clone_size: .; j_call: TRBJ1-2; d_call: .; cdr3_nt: TGTGCCAGCGTGCCTTCTGTTCTAGAAACAGGGGGCTACACCTTC; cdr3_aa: CASVPSVLETGGYTF
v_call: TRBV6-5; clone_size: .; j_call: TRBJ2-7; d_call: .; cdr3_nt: TGTGCCAGCAGTTACTCGGAGGGAGGTTACGAGCAGTACTTC; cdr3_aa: CASSYSEGGYEQYF
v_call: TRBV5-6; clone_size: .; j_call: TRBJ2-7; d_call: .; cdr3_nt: TGTGCCAGCAGCTCATGGGGGTATTCAGACGAGCAGTACTTC; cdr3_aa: CASSSWGYSDEQYF
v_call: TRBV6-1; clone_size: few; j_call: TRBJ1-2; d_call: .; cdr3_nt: TGTGCCAGCAGTGAACTCGGATTCCTCTATGGCTACACCTTC; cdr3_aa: CASSELGFLYGYTF
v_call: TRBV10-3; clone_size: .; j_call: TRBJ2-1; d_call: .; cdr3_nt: TGTGCCATCAGGGACACACATAGCTCCTACAATGAGCAGTTCTTC; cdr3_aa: CAIRDTHSSYNEQFF
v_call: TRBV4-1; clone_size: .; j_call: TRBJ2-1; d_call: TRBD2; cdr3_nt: TGCGCCAGCAGCCAAAATTATGGAGTGACTAGCGGGGACAATGAGCAGTTCTTC; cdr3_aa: CASSQNYGVTSGDNEQFF
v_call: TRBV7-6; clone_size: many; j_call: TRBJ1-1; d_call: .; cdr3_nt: TGTGCCAGCAGCTTAGAACGGCTGGGGACTGAAGCTTTCTTT; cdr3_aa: CASSLERLGTEAFF
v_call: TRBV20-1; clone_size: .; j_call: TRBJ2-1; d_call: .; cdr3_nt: TGCAGTGCTAGGATGTGGGGGGCATACAATGAGCAGTTCTTC; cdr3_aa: CSARMWGAYNEQFF
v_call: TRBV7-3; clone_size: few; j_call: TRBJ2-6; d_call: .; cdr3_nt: TGTGCCAGCAGCCCCGAACGCCTCTCTGGGGCCAACGTCCTGACTTTC; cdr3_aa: CASSPERLSGANVLTF
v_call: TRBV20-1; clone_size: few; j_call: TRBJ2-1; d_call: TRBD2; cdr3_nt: TGCAGTGCTAGAGATCTGGGGACTAGTGTTAATGAGCAGTTCTTC; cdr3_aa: CSARDLGTSVNEQFF
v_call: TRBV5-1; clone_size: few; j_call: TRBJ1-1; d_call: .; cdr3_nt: TGCGCCAGCAGCTTGGTACCCGGCGCCCCTCCCGGGTCTGAAGCTTTCTTT; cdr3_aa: CASSLVPGAPPGSEAFF
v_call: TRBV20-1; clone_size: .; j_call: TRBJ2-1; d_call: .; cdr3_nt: TGCAGTGCCAAGTCCCCGAGGACCTGGGAGCAGTTCTTC; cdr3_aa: CSAKSPRTWEQFF
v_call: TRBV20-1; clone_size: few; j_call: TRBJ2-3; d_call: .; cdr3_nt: TGCAGTGCTAGAGATCCTGCTAGCGGCACAGATACGCAGTATTTT; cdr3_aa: CSARDPASGTDTQYF
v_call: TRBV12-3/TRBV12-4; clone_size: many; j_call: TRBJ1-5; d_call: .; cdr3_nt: TGTGCCAGCAGTTTAGCTAGCAATCAGCCCCAGCATTTT; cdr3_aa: CASSLASNQPQHF
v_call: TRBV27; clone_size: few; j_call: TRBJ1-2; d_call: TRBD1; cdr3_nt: TGTGCCAGCAGTTTACGGGGACAGGGCGACTATGGCTACACCTTC; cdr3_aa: CASSLRGQGDYGYTF
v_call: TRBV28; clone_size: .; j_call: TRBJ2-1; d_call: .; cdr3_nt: TGTGCCAGCAGCCGGCCGGGGCATGAGCAGTTCTTC; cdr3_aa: CASSRPGHEQFF
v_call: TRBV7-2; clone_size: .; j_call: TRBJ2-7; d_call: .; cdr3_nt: TGTGCCAGCAGCCCCCCCCCGTTCCACGAGCAGTACTTC; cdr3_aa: CASSPPPFHEQYF
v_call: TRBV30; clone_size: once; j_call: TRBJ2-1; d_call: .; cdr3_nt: TGTGCCTGGAAAGACTCCTACAATGAGCAGTTCTTC; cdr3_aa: CAWKDSYNEQFF
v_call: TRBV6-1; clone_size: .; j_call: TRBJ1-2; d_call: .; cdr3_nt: TGTGCCAGCAAGCTGTCCGGGTTCTATGGCTACACCTTC; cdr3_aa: CASKLSGFYGYTF
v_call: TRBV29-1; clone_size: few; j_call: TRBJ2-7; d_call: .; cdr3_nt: TGCAGCGGTAGAACTACAGGGAACGAGCAGTACTTC; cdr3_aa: CSGRTTGNEQYF
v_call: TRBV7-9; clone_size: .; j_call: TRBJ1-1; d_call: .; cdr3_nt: TGTGCCAGCAGCTATACAGGGACGGCTTTCTTT; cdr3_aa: CASSYTGTAFF
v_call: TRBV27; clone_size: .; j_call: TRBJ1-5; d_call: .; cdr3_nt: TGTGCCAGCAAGGACAGACTTAGCAATCAGCCCCAGCATTTT; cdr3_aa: CASKDRLSNQPQHF
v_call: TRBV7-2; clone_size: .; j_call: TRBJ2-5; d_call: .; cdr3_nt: TGTGCCAGCAGCTTAGGGGGTAGTGGCCAGTACTTC; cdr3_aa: CASSLGGSGQYF
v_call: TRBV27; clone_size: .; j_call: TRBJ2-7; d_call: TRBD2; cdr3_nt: TGTGCCAGCGCGCCGGGACTAGCTCCATACGAGCAGTACTTC; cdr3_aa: CASAPGLAPYEQYF
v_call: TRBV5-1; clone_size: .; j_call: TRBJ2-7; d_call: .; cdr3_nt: TGCGCCAGCAGCCCTCGGACGGATACCTACGAGCAGTACTTC; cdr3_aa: CASSPRTDTYEQYF